Below are 21 T cell receptor beta chains sequenced from a single sample in a study of blood T cell repertoires in COVID-19. Data came from immunoSEQ multiplex PCR; TCRdb stores just in-frame clones and leaves some out. Of tens of thousands of clones in the sample, about 92% were seen once. Sequenced material: peripheral blood. Receptor source: a man in his forties or fifties with COVID-19, enrolled during active disease.

The sample holds one count of this clone. The V call is TRBV27, the J call TRBJ2-1; 10 bases map to TRBD2. Per germline, CDR1 MNHEY and CDR2 SMNVEV (reference sequence). CDR3 length equals 15 residues. The ends lost 6 bases at V and 7 bases at J; junction bases unmatched: 9. DNA of the CDR3: TGTGCCAGCAGCCCAGGGACTAGCGCTTGGAATGAGCAGTTCTTC. Amino acids: CASSPGTSAWNEQFF.

This clone has only a few counts. V gene TRBV2 combines with J gene TRBJ1-4, with a tentative D call TRBD1 (6 bases). Trimming pared 2 bases from V and 1 base from J, leaving 20 bases between. CDR3 length: 19 residues. Germline V gives CDR1 SNHLY, CDR2 FYNNEI. The CDR3 here is CASSERMWLQGGTNEKLFF. DNA of the CDR3: TGTGCCAGCAGTGAACGGATGTGGTTACAGGGCGGAACTAATGAAAAACTGTTTTTT.

The gene calls are TRBV4-3 and TRBJ2-3, with TRBD2 identical over 7 bases. CDR3 length: 16 residues. CDR1 is LGHNA, CDR2 YSLEER, per germline. V shed 4 bases and J 0 bases; nucleotides not matched to a gene: 7. This CDR3 is CASSPVGLSSTDTQYF. CDR3 DNA: TGCGCCAGCAGCCCCGTGGGACTATCTAGCACAGATACGCAGTATTTT.

The chain has TRBV7-9 and TRBJ2-5; 7 nucleotides align to TRBD2. There are 14 residues in the CDR3. The J segment lost 6 bases and the V segment lost 1 base, leaving 5 bases of the junction unmatched. CDR1 SEHNR and CDR2 FQNEAQ come from the germline V gene (reference sequence). The CDR3 sequence is CASSLGAGVQTQYF. CDR3 coding DNA: TGTGCCAGCAGCTTAGGGGCGGGGGTGCAGACCCAGTACTTC.

The chain uses TRBV4-1 and TRBJ1-5, with D possibly matching TRBD1 (5 bases). CDR1 and CDR2 from the germline V gene are MGHRA and YSYEKL. The CDR3 extends over 18 amino acids. Trimming pared 0 bases from V and 1 base from J, leaving 16 bases between. The CDR3 here is CASSQESAGDFSNQPQHF. The CDR3 region has the DNA TGCGCCAGCAGCCAAGAATCGGCGGGGGACTTCAGCAATCAGCCCCAGCATTTT.

The chain joins TRBV14 to TRBJ2-7; TRBD1 matches at 8 bases. V gave up 2 bases and J gave up 3 bases; unmatched junction bases: 6. Per germline, CDR1 SGHDN and CDR2 FVKESK. The CDR3 is 15 amino acids. CDR3 nucleotide sequence: TGTGCCAGCAGCCAACAGGGGGCTTTCCGCTACGAGCAGTACTTC. Amino acids: CASSQQGAFRYEQYF.

V and J are TRBV28 and TRBJ1-2, with 11 nucleotides matching TRBD1. There are 16 residues in the CDR3. Germline CDR1 reads MDHEN; CDR2 reads SYDVKM. The J segment lost 6 bases and the V segment lost 2 bases, leaving 8 bases of the junction unmatched. The CDR3: CASSLRTGGGRDGYTF. The CDR3 DNA follows: TGTGCCAGCAGTTTAAGGACAGGGGGCGGCCGGGATGGCTACACCTTC.

The V call is TRBV5-4, the J call TRBJ2-5; 10 bases are a match to TRBD2. Germline V lookup: CDR1 SGHNT, CDR2 YYREEE (reference sequence). The length of the CDR3 is 16 residues. After removal of 0 bases from V and 7 bases from J, the junction contained 9 bases not matched to a gene. The CDR3 coding sequence is TGTGCCAGCAGCTTGGCCACCAGCGGGAGGGCGGGGACCCAGTACTTC. Residues: CASSLATSGRAGTQYF.

The V call is TRBV19, the J call TRBJ1-1, with D uncertain. CDR1 and CDR2 (germline): LNHDA, SQIVND (reference sequence). V dropped 3 bases and J dropped 0 bases, with 11 bases sitting between them. CDR3 length: 15 amino acids. Here the CDR3 reads CASSISDSMNTEAFF. The CDR3 DNA is TGTGCCAGTAGTATTTCAGATTCCATGAACACTGAAGCTTTCTTT.

This chain uses TRBV7-3 with TRBJ2-7; TRBD2 matches 9 bases. The J segment lost 4 bases and the V segment lost 1 base, leaving 5 bases of the junction unmatched. CDR1 is SGHTA, CDR2 FQGTGA, per germline. The CDR3 sequence is 15 residues long. The CDR3: CASSLMPSGKYEQYF. CDR3 nucleotide sequence: TGTGCCAGCAGCTTAATGCCTAGCGGGAAATACGAGCAGTACTTC.

This chain's CDR3 is CASSPPPGYNEQFF. The CDR3 nucleotides read TGTGCCAGCAGTCCCCCGCCCGGCTACAATGAGCAGTTCTTC. This sequence joins TRBV6-2 or TRBV6-3 and TRBJ2-1; D is unresolved. The CDR3 totals 14 residues. Germline lookup yields CDR1 MNHEY and CDR2 SVGEGT. Trimming removed 5 bases at V and 3 bases at J, with 11 bases between.

The rearrangement uses TRBV2 and TRBJ2-1; D possibly corresponds to TRBD2 (6 bases). The V end lost 5 bases, the J end lost 5 bases, and 10 bases lay between the germline ends. The CDR3 loop spans 13 amino acids. Germline CDR1 and CDR2: SNHLY and FYNNEI. CDR3 nucleotides: TGTGCCAGCAGTTCGGACTATCACAATGAGCAGTTCTTC. It specifies CASSSDYHNEQFF. Complete variable domain (other parts from reference TRBV2 and TRBJ2-1): EPEVTQTPSHQVTQMGQEVILRCVPISNHLYFYWYRQILGQKVEFLVSFYNNEISEKSEIFDDQFSVERPDGSNFTLKIRSTKLEDSAMYFCASSSDYHNEQFFGPGTRLTVL.

The chain uses TRBV11-3 and TRBJ2-1; the match to TRBD2 covers 15 bases. CDR1 SGHNT and CDR2 YENEEA come from the germline V gene. The CDR3 runs to 20 residues. Trimming cost V 0 bases and J 0 bases; bases outside gene matches: 6. The CDR3 nucleotides read TGTGCCAGCAGCTTAGATGGACTAGCGGGAGGGCCAAGCTCCTACAATGAGCAGTTCTTC. Its translation: CASSLDGLAGGPSSYNEQFF.

In this sample, this clone turned up once. The J gene is TRBJ2-4, the V gene TRBV2; D may be TRBD2 (6 bases). V was pared by 0 bases and J by 0 bases, with 15 bases between. Germline values: CDR1 SNHLY, CDR2 FYNNEI. The CDR3 has 18 amino acids. DNA for the CDR3: TGTGCCAGCAGTGAAGCGCTTCGGAGGGTTCTAGCCAAAAACATTCAGTACTTC. Its translation: CASSEALRRVLAKNIQYF.

This clone showed up just once. The V call is TRBV28, the J call TRBJ1-1, with 8 nucleotides matching TRBD1. The germline gives CDR1 MDHEN, CDR2 SYDVKM. The length of the CDR3 is 14 residues. V dropped 10 bases and J dropped 3; count of bases not matched to a gene: 10. In DNA form, the CDR3 reads TGTGCCACCATCATCGACAGGGGATACACTGAAGCTTTCTTT. Its protein product is CATIIDRGYTEAFF.

The chain employs TRBV30 and TRBJ1-4, with D perhaps TRBD1 (5 bases). This CDR3 is built from 16 residues. From germline, CDR1 is GTSNPN and CDR2 SVGIG (reference sequence). V was shortened by 8 bases and J by 0 bases, with 19 bases between the two germline ends. The DNA for the CDR3 is TGTGCCACTTCGACAGTGGGGAGGACAACTAATGAAAAACTGTTTTTT. As protein: CATSTVGRTTNEKLFF.

The CDR3: CASSSGTGSNSPLHF. CDR3 coding DNA: TGCGCCAGCAGCTCCGGGACAGGGTCCAATTCACCCCTCCACTTT. The genes are TRBV5-1 and TRBJ1-6; 9 bases fit TRBD1. The CDR3 is 15 amino acids. Per the germline V gene, CDR1 is SGHRS and CDR2 is YFSETQ. Losses at the gene ends were 3 bases for V and 7 bases for J; bases not matched to a gene: 5.

The rearrangement uses TRBV6-5 and TRBJ2-2; 8 nucleotides align to TRBD1. This CDR3 spans 15 amino acids. V dropped 5 bases and J dropped 6; count of bases not matched to a gene: 8. CDR1 is MNHEY, CDR2 SVGAGI, per germline. The CDR3 reads CASSPSRRGPGELFF. CDR3 DNA sequence: TGTGCCAGCAGTCCCTCCCGCAGGGGGCCCGGGGAGCTGTTTTTT.

CDR3 sequence (DNA): TGTGCCAGTAGTATAGAGGCACAGCCGAACACTGAAGCTTTCTTT. The encoded protein is CASSIEAQPNTEAFF. The chain recombines TRBV19 with TRBJ1-1; D unresolved. Germline CDR1 is LNHDA and CDR2 is SQIVND (reference sequence). Trimming left V 0 bases short and J 1 base short, with 9 bases between. The CDR3 runs 15 residues.

V gene TRBV30 combines with J gene TRBJ2-7; D is perhaps TRBD2 (6 bases). V lost 0 bases and J 9 bases, leaving 15 bases between the germline ends. Germline values: CDR1 GTSNPN, CDR2 SVGIG (reference sequence). The CDR3 spans 13 residues. The CDR3 coding sequence is TGTGCCTGGAGTGTCGGGGGTGGATTAAGGCAGTACTTC. This codes for CAWSVGGGLRQYF. Variable domain in full (rest from reference TRBV30 and TRBJ2-7): SQTIHQWPATLVQPVGSPLSLECTVEGTSNPNLYWYRQAAGRGLQLLFYSVGIGQISSEVPQNLSASRPQDRQFILSSKKLLLSDSGFYLCAWSVGGGLRQYFGPGTRLTVT.

The V call is TRBV6-6, the J call TRBJ1-1; D call uncertain. CDR1 is MNHNY, CDR2 SVGAGI, per germline (reference sequence). The CDR3 sequence is 15 residues long. Deletions cut 0 bases from V and 3 bases from J, with 11 bases between. CDR3 DNA: TGTGCCAGCAGTTACTCCGGGGAAGCGTACACTGAAGCTTTCTTT. Its translation: CASSYSGEAYTEAFF.